These 32 T cell receptor beta chains originate from one sample sequenced in a study of naive and memory T cell subsets. The library had UMIs added by 3' ligation of an oligonucleotide to TCR cDNA. Four PCR rounds used nested alpha and beta constant region primers plus the SP2 primer. TCRdb processed the UMI-ligation and nested PCR reads anew with MiXCR; each CDR3 protein has one entry. The sample shows about 26,000 distinct CDR3 sequences, 5.2% of them seen only once. Sequencing input: blood. The receptors were sampled from an adult in good health.

Sample share makes this clonotype medium-sized. Written as DNA, the CDR3 is TGTGCCTGGGGCCGAACACTAGAGCGATCCACAGATACGCAGTATTTT. Protein: CAWGRTLERSTDTQYF. The rearrangement links TRBV30 to TRBJ2-3, with D perhaps TRBD2 (5 bases). V gave up 5 bases and J gave up 2 bases, with 20 bases separating them. Germline CDR1 is GTSNPN and CDR2 is SVGIG (reference sequence). This CDR3 is 16 amino acids long. Supplemented by reference TRBV30 and TRBJ2-3, the full variable domain reads SQTIHQWPATLVQPVGSPLSLECTVEGTSNPNLYWYRQAAGRGLQLLFYSVGIGQISSEVPQNLSASRPQDRQFILSSKKLLLSDSGFYLCAWGRTLERSTDTQYFGPGTRLTVL.

This clonotype was recorded a few times. This rearrangement joins TRBV19 to TRBJ1-2, with D hard to call. Looked up from germline, CDR1 is LNHDA and CDR2 is SQIVND (reference sequence). V lost 7 bases and J lost 8, with 20 bases in between. The length of the CDR3 is 14 residues. CDR3 DNA sequence: TGTGCCAGTAACGGGCCGGGGTCCTCGCGGGGCTACACCTTC. It is translated as CASNGPGSSRGYTF. Full variable domain (remainder filled in from reference TRBV19 and TRBJ1-2): DGGITQSPKYLFRKEGQNVTLSCEQNLNHDAMYWYRQDPGQGLRLIYYSQIVNDFQKGDIAEGYSVSREKKESFPLTVTSAQKNPTAFYLCASNGPGSSRGYTFGSGTRLTVV.

This clonotype was seen ten or more times. The chain joins TRBV6-6 to TRBJ2-7; a possible D gene is TRBD1 (6 bases). The CDR3 is 12 residues long. Germline CDR1 MNHNY, CDR2 SVGAGI (reference sequence). V dropped 6 bases and J dropped 4 bases, with 10 bases sitting between them. The CDR3 protein is CASSIQGYEQYF. The CDR3 nucleotides read TGTGCCAGCAGCATACAGGGATACGAGCAGTACTTC.

With respect to this clonotype: A much larger clone differs by one base, so this may be a read error. The chain joins TRBV7-9 to TRBJ1-5, with 11 bases that match TRBD1. This CDR3 is built from 16 residues. Germline V gene sequence: CDR1 SEHNR, CDR2 FQNEAQ (reference sequence). CDR3 nucleotides: TGTGCCAGCAGCTTAGCGACGGGACAGGGGGATCAGCCCCAGAATTTT. Amino acid sequence: CASSLATGQGDQPQNF.

This clonotype has a count of ten or more. The V and J genes are TRBV24-1 and TRBJ2-1; D remains unclear. From germline, CDR1 is KGHDR and CDR2 SFDVKD. The CDR3 extends over 12 amino acids. Trimming pared 4 bases from V and 7 bases from J, leaving 7 bases between. CDR3 coding DNA: TGTGCCACCAGTGAGATAGGGAATGAGCAGTTCTTC. It encodes CATSEIGNEQFF.

This clonotype was found many times. CDR3 bases: TGTGCCAGCAGCCTAAGGGGGCACTATCAGCCCCAGCATTTT. Residues: CASSLRGHYQPQHF. The chain links TRBV3-1 to TRBJ1-5, with 7 bases aligning to TRBD1. J gave up 5 bases and V 4 bases, and 5 bases lay outside the gene matches. This CDR3 spans 14 amino acids. The germline CDR1 and CDR2 sequences are LGHDT and YNNKEL (reference sequence).

This clonotype has just a few counts. The chain links TRBV3-1 to TRBJ2-7, with a possible D match to TRBD2 (7 bases). Between the trimmed V and J ends, which lost 2 bases and 2 bases, there was a span of 10 bases. Germline-derived CDR1 and CDR2 are LGHDT and YNNKEL (reference sequence). The CDR3 totals 14 residues. The chain's CDR3 is CASSQRGGTYEQYF. DNA for the CDR3: TGTGCCAGCAGCCAAAGGGGGGGGACCTACGAGCAGTACTTC.

The sample holds many counts of this clonotype. The gene calls are TRBV20-1 and TRBJ1-1; D gene unclear. The CDR3 consists of 15 residues. CDR1 and CDR2 (germline): DFQATT, SNEGSKA (reference sequence). The V gene lost 1 base and the J gene lost 8 bases, with 20 bases spanning the gap. CDR3 DNA: TGCAGTGCTAGAGGCCGTTTGAAAATGAGATCCGAAGCTTTCTTT. This sequence encodes CSARGRLKMRSEAFF.

This chain joins TRBV12-3 or TRBV12-4 and TRBJ1-5; TRBD1 is a possible D gene (6 bases). Between the trimmed V and J ends, which lost 5 bases and 8 bases, there was a span of 13 bases. This CDR3 has 13 amino acids. The CDR3 reads CASSPRGGEPQHF. Written as DNA, the CDR3 is TGTGCCAGCAGTCCCAGGGGAGGGGAGCCCCAGCATTTT.

This clonotype turned up a few times. The rearrangement links TRBV7-2 to TRBJ2-1; 16 positions match TRBD2. CDR3 length: 16 residues. Germline V CDR1 and CDR2: SGHTA, FQGNSA. The J segment lost 7 bases and the V segment lost 5 bases, leaving 5 bases of the junction unmatched. CDR3 residues: CASSPQGLAGGNEQFF. CDR3 coding DNA: TGTGCCAGCAGCCCCCAGGGACTAGCGGGAGGGAATGAGCAGTTCTTC.

This clonotype turned up a few times. The V gene is TRBV6-2 or TRBV6-3, the J gene TRBJ1-2; possibly TRBD1 for D (5 bases). Germline CDR1 is MNHEY and CDR2 is SVGEGT. Trimming took 5 bases from V and 8 from J, leaving 15 bases between them. CDR3 size: 13 residues. The CDR3 sequence is CASSPVAGRGYTF. DNA for the CDR3: TGTGCCAGCAGTCCTGTGGCGGGGCGAGGCTACACCTTC.

The sample holds many counts of this clonotype. The rearrangement joins TRBV5-1 to TRBJ2-3; TRBD2 is a possible D gene (7 bases). Trimming shortened V by 3 bases and J by 9 bases, and 41 bases separated the two germline ends. This CDR3 is 22 amino acids long. Germline-derived CDR1 and CDR2 are SGHRS and YFSETQ. This CDR3 is CASSSLGKGGLPETEGRMTQYF. In nucleotides, the CDR3 is TGCGCCAGCAGCTCGTTAGGAAAGGGGGGACTACCCGAGACGGAGGGTCGGATGACGCAGTATTTT.

This clonotype was recorded at least ten times. The V gene is TRBV29-1, the J gene TRBJ2-7; tentatively, D is TRBD1 (6 bases). This CDR3 has 13 amino acids. The V gene lost 6 bases and the J gene lost 2 bases, with 14 bases spanning the gap. Germline V CDR1 and CDR2: SQVTM, ANQGSEA. DNA for the CDR3: TGCAGCGTACAACAGGGATCTCCCTACGAGCAGTACTTC. It encodes CSVQQGSPYEQYF.

This clonotype was seen ten or more times. The J gene is TRBJ2-7, the V gene TRBV19, with TRBD2 identical over 12 bases. Germline assignment: CDR1 LNHDA and CDR2 SQIVND (reference sequence). This CDR3 has 13 amino acids. The trim removed 6 bases at V and 6 bases at J, leaving 3 bases unmatched. Here the CDR3 reads CASRTSGSREQYF. CDR3 sequence (DNA): TGTGCCAGTAGGACTAGCGGGAGTCGCGAGCAGTACTTC.

This clonotype was seen a handful of times. The rearrangement links TRBV7-9 to TRBJ2-2, with D uncertain. CDR3 length: 16 residues. V lost 1 base and J 3 bases, leaving 12 bases between the germline ends. CDR1 is SEHNR and CDR2 is FQNEAQ in the germline V gene (reference sequence). The CDR3 bases are TGTGCCAGCAGCTTAGGGGTTGGCTTTTACACCGGGGAGCTGTTTTTT. This translates into CASSLGVGFYTGELFF. The full variable domain, completed using reference TRBV7-9 and TRBJ2-2, is DTGVSQNPRHKITKRGQNVTFRCDPISEHNRLYWYRQTLGQGPEFLTYFQNEAQLEKSRLLSDRFSAERPKGSFSTLEIQRTEQGDSAMYLCASSLGVGFYTGELFFGEGSRLTVL.

This clonotype was seen many times. The chain couples TRBV21-1 to TRBJ2-7. TRBV21-1 is marked as a pseudogene. CDR3 size: 13 residues. CDR3 DNA: TGTGCCAGCAGCAAAGCCACGGAGTACGAGCAGTACTTC. It encodes CASSKATEYEQYF.

This clonotype has at least ten counts. The rearrangement joins TRBV29-1 to TRBJ2-3; 8 bases map to TRBD1. CDR1 is SQVTM and CDR2 is ANQGSEA in the germline V gene. The V gene end was trimmed by 6 bases and the J gene end by 1 base; junction bases not matched to a gene: 9. The length of the CDR3 is 15 residues. CDR3 in DNA: TGCAGCGTGACCGGACAGGGCCATGGCACAGATACGCAGTATTTT. This sequence encodes CSVTGQGHGTDTQYF.

Ten or more counts support this clonotype. The chain links TRBV6-6 to TRBJ2-1; D uncertain. V lost 4 bases and J lost 5, with 9 bases in between. From germline, CDR1 is MNHNY and CDR2 SVGAGI (reference sequence). CDR3 length: 13 amino acids. The CDR3 sequence is CASSSPANNEQFF. The DNA for the CDR3 is TGTGCCAGCAGTTCCCCAGCTAACAATGAGCAGTTCTTC.

This clonotype was counted ten times or more. V gene TRBV19 combines with J gene TRBJ1-1; D possibly corresponds to TRBD1 (6 bases). V lost 8 bases to trimming and J lost 4 bases, with 23 bases between them. Per germline, CDR1 LNHDA and CDR2 SQIVND (reference sequence). This CDR3 spans 16 amino acids. CDR3 nucleotide sequence: TGTGCCAGTGGAGAAAATGGGGGCGCAAGGCCCACTGAAGCTTTCTTT. This codes for CASGENGGARPTEAFF.

This clonotype was picked up many times. V gene TRBV2 combines with J gene TRBJ2-7; maybe TRBD2 (7 bases). Trimming took off 8 bases at V and 6 bases at J, with 14 bases between the two ends. The CDR3 extends over 12 amino acids. Germline values: CDR1 SNHLY, CDR2 FYNNEI. The CDR3 spells CASGGAQPEQYF. Here the CDR3 DNA reads TGTGCCAGCGGGGGGGCACAGCCCGAGCAGTACTTC.

This clonotype was seen repeatedly, ten times or more. The rearrangement links TRBV6-6 to TRBJ2-1; TRBD2 aligns across 11 bases. This CDR3 is built from 16 residues. Looked up from germline, CDR1 is MNHNY and CDR2 is SVGAGI (reference sequence). The junction had 6 bases not matched to a gene; V was cut back by 2 bases and J by 6 bases. The CDR3 DNA follows: TGTGCCAGCAGTTACATCACCGGGACTAGCGGCAATGAGCAGTTCTTC. Translated, it gives CASSYITGTSGNEQFF.

The chain combines TRBV3-1 with TRBJ2-7, with a weak D call TRBD1 (5 bases). Per the germline V gene, CDR1 is LGHDT and CDR2 is YNNKEL (reference sequence). Trimming cost V 2 bases and J 0 bases, with 11 bases left between them. The CDR3 length is 15 residues. CDR3 loop: CASSQRQSSSYEQYF. The CDR3, as DNA: TGTGCCAGCAGCCAAAGACAGTCTAGCTCCTACGAGCAGTACTTC.

This clonotype has a count of ten or more. J is TRBJ1-1 and V is TRBV11-3; D possibly corresponds to TRBD1 (5 bases). This CDR3 region has 16 residues. V lost 0 bases and J 3 bases, leaving 14 bases between the germline ends. Germline-derived CDR1 and CDR2 are SGHNT and YENEEA. This CDR3 reads CASSLDGRDGDTEAFF. The CDR3 DNA follows: TGTGCCAGCAGCTTAGATGGTCGGGACGGGGACACTGAAGCTTTCTTT.

On this clonotype: A read error may account for a junction end that differs from germline. The rearrangement joins TRBV12-3 or TRBV12-4 to TRBJ1-2, with D unclear. The CDR3 has 13 amino acids. For the CDR3, the DNA is TGTGCCAGCGGTGTAAGGTCTAACTATGGCGACACCTTC. Amino acids: CASGVRSNYGDTF.

In this sample, this clonotype turned up many times. The rearrangement joins TRBV28 to TRBJ2-7; D unclear. The CDR3 contains 14 residues. Germline V gene data show CDR1 as MDHEN and CDR2 as SYDVKM. V lost 6 bases, J lost 3 bases, and 15 bases lay in between. CDR3 protein: CASRPKRGLYEQYF. DNA for the CDR3: TGTGCCAGCAGGCCGAAACGAGGTCTCTACGAGCAGTACTTC.

This clonotype is termed medium-sized. The chain has TRBV18 and TRBJ1-4, with D uncertain. The ends were cut back, 3 bases at V and 7 bases at J, with 15 bases in the middle. The CDR3 loop spans 15 amino acids. Germline loops: CDR1 KGHSH, CDR2 LQKENI. DNA of the CDR3: TGTGCCAGCTCACCGGTGGTCACCCTAGTTGAAAAACTGTTTTTT. Protein: CASSPVVTLVEKLFF.

Many counts were recorded for this clonotype. The gene calls are TRBV20-1 and TRBJ2-7; D is undetermined. The CDR3 is 11 residues long. The V end lost 4 bases, the J end lost 4 bases, and 8 bases lay between the germline ends. Germline-derived CDR1 and CDR2 are DFQATT and SNEGSKA (reference sequence). Here the CDR3 reads CSATFEYEQYF. CDR3 bases: TGCAGTGCTACTTTTGAGTACGAGCAGTACTTC.

Concerning this clonotype itself: One junction end does not reproduce the germline sequence, and a read error may be involved. The V gene is TRBV14, the J gene TRBJ1-2; 8 bases map to TRBD1. Germline V gives CDR1 SGHDN, CDR2 FVKESK. The CDR3 extends over 15 amino acids. CDR3 DNA sequence: TGTGCCAGCAGCCCGACGACAGGGGCGGGCTATGGCGACACCTTC. Protein: CASSPTTGAGYGDTF.

The chain has TRBV6-2 or TRBV6-3 and TRBJ2-5; a weak D match, TRBD2 (6 bases). V lost 5 bases and J 4 bases, leaving 11 bases between the germline ends. Germline values: CDR1 MNHEY, CDR2 SVGEGT. The CDR3 totals 13 residues. The CDR3 DNA sequence: TGTGCCAGCAGTCCCGGACTACGAGAGACCCAGTACTTC. It is translated as CASSPGLRETQYF.

This clonotype was counted many times. The chain links TRBV19 to TRBJ1-2; D remains ambiguous. This CDR3 comprises 14 residues. The germline V and J ends were trimmed by 5 bases and 5 bases, with 15 bases remaining between them. CDR1 and CDR2 (germline): LNHDA, SQIVND (reference sequence). As DNA, the CDR3 is TGTGCCAGTAGTCCGGACGGTTACGGGTATGGCTACACCTTC. Its translation is CASSPDGYGYGYTF.

This clonotype was observed a few times. V gene TRBV18 combines with J gene TRBJ1-2; TRBD1 might be the D (6 bases). CDR3 length equals 15 residues. Germline V gene data show CDR1 as KGHSH and CDR2 as LQKENI. V lost 3 bases, J lost 4 bases, and 15 bases lay in between. The CDR3 is CASSPGGGDTYGYTF. CDR3 DNA sequence: TGTGCCAGCTCACCGGGGGGCGGTGACACCTATGGCTACACCTTC.

In this sample, this clonotype turned up a few times. Written as DNA, the CDR3 is TGTGCCTGGAGTGTCGGGACTAGCGGGAATCATGAGCAGTTCTTC. This gives the protein CAWSVGTSGNHEQFF. This rearrangement joins TRBV30 to TRBJ2-1, with 13 positions matching TRBD2. V dropped 0 bases and J dropped 8; count of bases not matched to a gene: 4. The CDR3 has 15 residues. CDR1 and CDR2 from the germline V gene are GTSNPN and SVGIG (reference sequence). Filled out from reference TRBV30 and TRBJ2-1, the complete variable domain reads SQTIHQWPATLVQPVGSPLSLECTVEGTSNPNLYWYRQAAGRGLQLLFYSVGIGQISSEVPQNLSASRPQDRQFILSSKKLLLSDSGFYLCAWSVGTSGNHEQFFGPGTRLTVL.